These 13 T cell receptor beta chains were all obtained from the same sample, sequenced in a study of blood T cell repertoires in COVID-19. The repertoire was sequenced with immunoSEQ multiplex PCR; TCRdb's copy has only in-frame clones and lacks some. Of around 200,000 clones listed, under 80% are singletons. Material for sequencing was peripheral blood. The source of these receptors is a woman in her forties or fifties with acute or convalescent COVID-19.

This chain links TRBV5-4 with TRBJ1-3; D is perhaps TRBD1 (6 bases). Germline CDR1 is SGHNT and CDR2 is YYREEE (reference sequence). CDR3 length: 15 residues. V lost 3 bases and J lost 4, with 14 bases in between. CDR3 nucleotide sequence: TGTGCCAGCAGCTACCCAGGGGATGGAGGAAACACCATATATTTT. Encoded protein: CASSYPGDGGNTIYF.

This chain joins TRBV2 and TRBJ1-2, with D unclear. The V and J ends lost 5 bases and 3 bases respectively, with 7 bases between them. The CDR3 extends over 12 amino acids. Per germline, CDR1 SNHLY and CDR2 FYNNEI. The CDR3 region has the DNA TGTGCCAGCAGTCCTCGGTACTATGGCTACACCTTC. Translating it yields CASSPRYYGYTF.

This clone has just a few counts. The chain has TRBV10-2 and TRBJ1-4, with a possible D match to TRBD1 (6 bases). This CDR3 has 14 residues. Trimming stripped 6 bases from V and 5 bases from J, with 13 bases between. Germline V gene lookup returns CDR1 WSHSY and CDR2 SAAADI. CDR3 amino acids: CASSLTGLNEKLFF. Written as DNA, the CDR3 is TGCGCCAGCAGCCTAACAGGGCTCAATGAAAAACTGTTTTTT.

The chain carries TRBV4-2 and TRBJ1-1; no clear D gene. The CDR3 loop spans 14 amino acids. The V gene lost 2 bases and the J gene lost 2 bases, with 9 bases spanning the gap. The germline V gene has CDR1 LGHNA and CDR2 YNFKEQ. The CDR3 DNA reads TGTGCCAGCAGCCAATTATTGGGCAACACTGAAGCTTTCTTT. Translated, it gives CASSQLLGNTEAFF.

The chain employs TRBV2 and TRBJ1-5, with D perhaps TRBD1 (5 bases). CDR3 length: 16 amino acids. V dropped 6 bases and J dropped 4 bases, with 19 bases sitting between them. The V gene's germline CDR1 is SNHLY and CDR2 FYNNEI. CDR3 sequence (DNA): TGTGCCAGCAGAGCCCCGGGGGGTTGGGAGAATCAGCCCCAGCATTTT. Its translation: CASRAPGGWENQPQHF.

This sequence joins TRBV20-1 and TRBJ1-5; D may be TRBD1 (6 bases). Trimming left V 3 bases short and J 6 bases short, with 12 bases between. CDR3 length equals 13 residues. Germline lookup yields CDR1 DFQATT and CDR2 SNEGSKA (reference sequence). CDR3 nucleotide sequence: TGCAGTGCTAGTCGGGGGGGCCTTCAGCCCCAGCATTTT. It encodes CSASRGGLQPQHF.

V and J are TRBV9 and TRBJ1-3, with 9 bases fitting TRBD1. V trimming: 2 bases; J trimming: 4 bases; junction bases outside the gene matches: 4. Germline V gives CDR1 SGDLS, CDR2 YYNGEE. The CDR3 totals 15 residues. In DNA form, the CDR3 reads TGTGCCAGCAGCGTTAACAGGGGGCCGGGAAACACCATATATTTT. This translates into CASSVNRGPGNTIYF.

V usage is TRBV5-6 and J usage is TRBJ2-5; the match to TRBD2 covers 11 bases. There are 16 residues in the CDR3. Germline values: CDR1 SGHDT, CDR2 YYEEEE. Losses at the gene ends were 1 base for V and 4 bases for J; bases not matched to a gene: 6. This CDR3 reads CASSLRTSGSIETQYF. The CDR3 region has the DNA TGTGCCAGCAGCTTGAGAACTAGCGGGAGTATAGAGACCCAGTACTTC.

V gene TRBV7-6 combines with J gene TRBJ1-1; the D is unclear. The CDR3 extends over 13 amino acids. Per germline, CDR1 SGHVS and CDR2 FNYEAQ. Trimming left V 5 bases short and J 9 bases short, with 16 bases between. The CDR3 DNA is TGTGCCAGCAGCCGAGGGCGGGGTACAAAAGCTTTCTTT. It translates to CASSRGRGTKAFF.

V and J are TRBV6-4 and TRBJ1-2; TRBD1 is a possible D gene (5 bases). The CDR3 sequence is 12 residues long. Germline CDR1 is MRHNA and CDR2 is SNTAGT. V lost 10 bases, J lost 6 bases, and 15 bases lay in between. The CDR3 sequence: CAISEGDDGYTF. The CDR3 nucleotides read TGTGCCATCTCGGAAGGGGATGATGGCTACACCTTC.

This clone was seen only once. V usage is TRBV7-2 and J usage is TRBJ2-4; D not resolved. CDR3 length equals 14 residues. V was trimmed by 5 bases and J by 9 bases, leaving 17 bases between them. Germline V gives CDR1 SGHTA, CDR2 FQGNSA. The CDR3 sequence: CASSPRSASSIQYF. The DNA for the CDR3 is TGTGCCAGCAGCCCCAGGTCGGCCAGCAGCATTCAGTACTTC.

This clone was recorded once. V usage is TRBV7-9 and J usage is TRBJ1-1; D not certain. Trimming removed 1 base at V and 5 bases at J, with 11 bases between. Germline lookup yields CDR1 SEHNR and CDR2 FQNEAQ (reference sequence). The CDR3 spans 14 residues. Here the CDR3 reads CASSLEQPKTEAFF. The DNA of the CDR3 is TGTGCCAGCAGCTTAGAACAGCCGAAGACTGAAGCTTTCTTT.

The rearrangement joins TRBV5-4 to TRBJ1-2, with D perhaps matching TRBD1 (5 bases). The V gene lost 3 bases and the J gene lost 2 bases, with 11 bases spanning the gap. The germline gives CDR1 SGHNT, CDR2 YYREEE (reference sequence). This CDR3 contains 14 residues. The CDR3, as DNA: TGTGCCAGCAGCTCTCGGGGGTGGAACTATGGCTACACCTTC. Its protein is CASSSRGWNYGYTF.